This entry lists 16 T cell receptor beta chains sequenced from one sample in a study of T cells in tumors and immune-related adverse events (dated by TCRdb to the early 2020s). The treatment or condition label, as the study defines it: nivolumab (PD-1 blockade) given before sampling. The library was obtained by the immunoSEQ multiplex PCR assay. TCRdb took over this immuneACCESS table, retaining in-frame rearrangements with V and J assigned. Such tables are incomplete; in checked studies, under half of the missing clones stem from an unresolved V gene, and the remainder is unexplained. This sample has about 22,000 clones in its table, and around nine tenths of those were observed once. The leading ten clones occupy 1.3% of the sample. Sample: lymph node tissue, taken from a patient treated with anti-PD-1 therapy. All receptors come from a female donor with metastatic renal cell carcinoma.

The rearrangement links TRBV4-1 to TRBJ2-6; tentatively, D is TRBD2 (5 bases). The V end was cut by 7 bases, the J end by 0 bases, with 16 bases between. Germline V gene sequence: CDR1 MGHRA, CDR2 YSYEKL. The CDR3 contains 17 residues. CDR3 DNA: TGCGCCAGCACCCATTCCGGCGGGCTCTCTGGGGCCAACGTCCTGACTTTC. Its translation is CASTHSGGLSGANVLTF.

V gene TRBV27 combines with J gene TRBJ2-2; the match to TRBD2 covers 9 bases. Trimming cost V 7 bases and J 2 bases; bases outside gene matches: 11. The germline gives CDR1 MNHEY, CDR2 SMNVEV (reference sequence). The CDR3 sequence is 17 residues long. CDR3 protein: CASTRGSGGPNTGELFF. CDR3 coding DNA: TGTGCCAGCACCCGGGGTAGCGGGGGCCCCAACACCGGGGAGCTGTTTTTT.

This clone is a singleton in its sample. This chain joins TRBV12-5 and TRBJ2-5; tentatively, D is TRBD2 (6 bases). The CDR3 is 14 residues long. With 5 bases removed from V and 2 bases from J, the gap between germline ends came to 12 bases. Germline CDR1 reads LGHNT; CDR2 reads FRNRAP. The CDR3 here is CASGPQRAQETQYF. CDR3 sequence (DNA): TGTGCTAGTGGTCCCCAGCGGGCTCAAGAGACCCAGTACTTC.

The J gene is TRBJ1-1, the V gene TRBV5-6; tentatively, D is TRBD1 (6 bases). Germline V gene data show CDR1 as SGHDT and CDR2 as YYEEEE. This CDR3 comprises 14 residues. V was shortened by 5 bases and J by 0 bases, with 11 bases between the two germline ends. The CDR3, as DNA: TGTGCCAGCAGAAAGACAGGACTGAACACTGAAGCTTTCTTT. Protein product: CASRKTGLNTEAFF. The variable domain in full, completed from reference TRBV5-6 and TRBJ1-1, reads DAGVTQSPTHLIKTRGQQVTLRCSPKSGHDTVSWYQQALGQGPQFIFQYYEEEERQRGNFPDRFSGHQFPNYSSELNVNALLLGDSALYLCASRKTGLNTEAFFGQGTRLTVV.

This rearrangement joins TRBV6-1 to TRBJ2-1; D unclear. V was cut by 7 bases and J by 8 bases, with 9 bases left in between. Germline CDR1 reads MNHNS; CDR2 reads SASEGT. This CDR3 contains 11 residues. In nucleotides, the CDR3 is TGTGCCAGCATCAGAGTGGATGAGCAGTTCTTC. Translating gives CASIRVDEQFF.

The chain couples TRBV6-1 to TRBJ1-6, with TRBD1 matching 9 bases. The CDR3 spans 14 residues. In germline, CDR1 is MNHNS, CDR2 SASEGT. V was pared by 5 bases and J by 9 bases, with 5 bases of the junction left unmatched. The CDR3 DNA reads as TGTGCCAGCAGTAGCCGGGACAGGGCTTCACCCCTCCACTTT. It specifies CASSSRDRASPLHF.

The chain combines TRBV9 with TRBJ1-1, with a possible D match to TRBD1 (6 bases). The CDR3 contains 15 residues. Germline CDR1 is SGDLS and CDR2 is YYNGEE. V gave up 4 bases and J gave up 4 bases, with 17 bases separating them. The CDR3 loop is CASSPQGQVGTEAFF. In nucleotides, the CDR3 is TGTGCCAGCAGCCCCCAGGGGCAAGTCGGCACTGAAGCTTTCTTT. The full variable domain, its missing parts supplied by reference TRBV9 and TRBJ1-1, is DSGVTQTPKHLITATGQRVTLRCSPRSGDLSVYWYQQSLDQGLQFLIQYYNGEERAKGNILERFSAQQFPDLHSELNLSSLELGDSALYFCASSPQGQVGTEAFFGQGTRLTVV.

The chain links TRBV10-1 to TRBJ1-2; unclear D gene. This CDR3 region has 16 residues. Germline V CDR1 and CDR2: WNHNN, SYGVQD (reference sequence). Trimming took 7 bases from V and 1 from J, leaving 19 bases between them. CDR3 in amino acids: CASILYLLMDNYGYTF. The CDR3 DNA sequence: TGCGCCAGCATCTTATACCTCTTGATGGATAACTATGGCTACACCTTC.

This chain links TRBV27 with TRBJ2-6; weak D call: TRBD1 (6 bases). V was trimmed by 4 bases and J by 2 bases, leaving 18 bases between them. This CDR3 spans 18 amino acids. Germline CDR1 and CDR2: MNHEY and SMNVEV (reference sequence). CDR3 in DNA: TGTGCCAGCAGTTCCCGACCTGGGGGCTTTGCTGGGGCCAACGTCCTGACTTTC. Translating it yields CASSSRPGGFAGANVLTF.

The DNA for the CDR3 is TGTGCCAGCAGTCCCGACAGGGCGAGAGGCTACACCTTC. It translates to CASSPDRARGYTF. The genes are TRBV28 and TRBJ1-2; 7 bases are a match to TRBD1. The CDR3 is 13 amino acids. Germline V CDR1 and CDR2: MDHEN, SYDVKM. Unmatched junction bases numbered 8, after V lost 5 bases and J lost 8 bases.

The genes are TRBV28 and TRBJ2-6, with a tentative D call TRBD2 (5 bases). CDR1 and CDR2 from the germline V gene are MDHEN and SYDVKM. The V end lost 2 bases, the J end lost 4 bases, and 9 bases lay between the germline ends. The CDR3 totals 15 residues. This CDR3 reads CASSLIGSGANVLTF. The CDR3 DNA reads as TGTGCCAGCAGTTTAATTGGGAGCGGGGCCAACGTCCTGACTTTC. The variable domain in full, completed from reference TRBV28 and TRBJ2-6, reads DVKVTQSSRYLVKRTGEKVFLECVQDMDHENMFWYRQDPGLGLRLIYFSYDVKMKEKGDIPEGYSVSREKKERFSLILESASTNQTSMYLCASSLIGSGANVLTFGAGSRLTVL.

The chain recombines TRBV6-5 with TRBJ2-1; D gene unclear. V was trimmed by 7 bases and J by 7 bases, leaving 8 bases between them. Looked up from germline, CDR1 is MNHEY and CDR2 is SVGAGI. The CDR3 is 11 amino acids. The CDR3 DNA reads TGTGCCAGCATGAGGTTAAATGAGCAGTTCTTC. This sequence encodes CASMRLNEQFF.

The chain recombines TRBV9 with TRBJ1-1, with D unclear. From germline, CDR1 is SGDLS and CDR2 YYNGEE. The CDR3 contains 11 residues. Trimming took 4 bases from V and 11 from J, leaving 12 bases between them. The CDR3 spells CASSKGMGAFF. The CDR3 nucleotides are TGTGCCAGCAGCAAGGGCATGGGGGCTTTCTTT.

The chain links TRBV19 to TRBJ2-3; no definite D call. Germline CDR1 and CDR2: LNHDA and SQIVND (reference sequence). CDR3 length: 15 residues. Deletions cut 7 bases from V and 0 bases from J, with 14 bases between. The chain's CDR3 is CASIGRTNSTDTQYF. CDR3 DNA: TGTGCCAGTATTGGAAGGACCAATAGCACAGATACGCAGTATTTT.

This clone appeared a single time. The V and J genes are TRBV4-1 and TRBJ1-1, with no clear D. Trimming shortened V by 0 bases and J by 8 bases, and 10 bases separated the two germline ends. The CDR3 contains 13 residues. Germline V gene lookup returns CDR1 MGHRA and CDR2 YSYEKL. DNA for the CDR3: TGCGCCAGCAGCCAAGATTTGGCTCGAGAAGCTTTCTTT. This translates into CASSQDLAREAFF.

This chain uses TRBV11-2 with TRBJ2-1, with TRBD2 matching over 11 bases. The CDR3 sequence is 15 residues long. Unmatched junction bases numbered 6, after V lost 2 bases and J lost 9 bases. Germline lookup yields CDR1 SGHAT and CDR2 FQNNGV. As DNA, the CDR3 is TGTGCCAGCAGCTTATTAGCGGGGGGGCGAGGTGAGCAGTTCTTC. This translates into CASSLLAGGRGEQFF.